Listed here are 19 T cell receptor beta chains from one sample, sequenced in a study of OX40 agonist ivuxolimab in advanced cancers. TCRdb's table, derived via immunoSEQ multiplex PCR, lists solely in-frame clones and lacks some. The sample lists about 94,000 clones, around 90% occurring once. The sequenced sample was CD4+ or CD8+ T cells sorted from blood, obtained in a trial of the OX40 agonist ivuxolimab. The receptors stem from an adult with an advanced solid tumor such as melanoma, head and neck, liver or kidney cancer.

A single count supports this clone. V usage is TRBV7-9 and J usage is TRBJ2-7; D possibly uses TRBD1 or TRBD2 (5 bases each). CDR1 SEHNR and CDR2 FQNEAQ come from the germline V gene (reference sequence). This CDR3 spans 13 amino acids. V gave up 3 bases and J gave up 0 bases, with 6 bases separating them. CDR3 residues: CASSLGDSYEQYF. The CDR3 nucleotides read TGTGCCAGCAGCTTGGGGGACTCCTACGAGCAGTACTTC.

V usage is TRBV29-1 and J usage is TRBJ2-7; D is tentatively TRBD1 or TRBD2 (5 bases each). This CDR3 has 12 amino acids. The V end lost 4 bases, the J end lost 1 base, and 8 bases lay between the germline ends. Germline CDR1 SQVTM, CDR2 ANQGSEA. CDR3 sequence (DNA): TGCAGCGTTGGAGGGGCGTCCTACGAGCAGTACTTC. Protein sequence: CSVGGASYEQYF.

In DNA form, the CDR3 reads TGTGCCAGCAGTTCAGACAGTTCCTGGGGGCAGTACTTC. Protein product: CASSSDSSWGQYF. The rearrangement joins TRBV27 to TRBJ2-7, with D maybe TRBD1 (5 bases). CDR1 is MNHEY and CDR2 is SMNVEV in the germline V gene (reference sequence). CDR3 length: 13 amino acids. V lost 4 bases and J lost 9, with 16 bases in between.

The V gene is TRBV5-1, the J gene TRBJ2-2; TRBD1 agrees at 10 bases. The CDR3 covers 17 residues. V trimming: 4 bases; J trimming: 6 bases; junction bases outside the gene matches: 12. CDR1 is SGHRS, CDR2 YFSETQ, per germline. CDR3 loop: CASSKSGRQGAAGELFF. CDR3 DNA sequence: TGCGCCAGCAGCAAAAGCGGAAGACAGGGGGCCGCCGGGGAGCTGTTTTTT.

The rearrangement uses TRBV27 and TRBJ2-2; 9 nucleotides match TRBD1. Trimming took 4 bases from V and 6 from J; bases not matched to a gene: 15. The CDR3 has 18 residues. Germline V gene lookup returns CDR1 MNHEY and CDR2 SMNVEV (reference sequence). CDR3 residues: CASSSLISGQGRAGELFF. Here the CDR3 DNA reads TGTGCCAGCAGTTCCCTCATCAGTGGACAGGGGAGAGCCGGGGAGCTGTTTTTT.

The J gene is TRBJ1-1, the V gene TRBV7-9, with 8 bases that match TRBD1. Germline V lookup: CDR1 SEHNR, CDR2 FQNEAQ (reference sequence). CDR3 length: 16 residues. V shed 5 bases, J shed 0 bases, and the junction held 8 bases outside the gene matches. The CDR3 reads CASSTQTGDLNTEAFF. In nucleotides, the CDR3 is TGTGCCAGCAGCACGCAGACAGGGGACCTGAACACTGAAGCTTTCTTT.

This clone was found once. The J gene is TRBJ2-3, the V gene TRBV29-1, with a possible D match to TRBD2 (6 bases). The CDR3 extends over 14 amino acids. Germline CDR1 SQVTM, CDR2 ANQGSEA. Trimming removed 4 bases from V and 2 bases from J, with 13 bases in between. Written as DNA, the CDR3 is TGCAGCGTTGTTAGGAGGGCGAACACAGATACGCAGTATTTT. It codes for CSVVRRANTDTQYF.

The chain employs TRBV6-4 and TRBJ2-2; 8 bases line up with TRBD2. The V gene end was trimmed by 5 bases and the J gene end by 4 bases; junction bases not matched to a gene: 21. Germline V CDR1 and CDR2: MRHNA, SNTAGT. CDR3 length equals 20 residues. Here the CDR3 reads CASSPGGTGWRGAATGELFF. CDR3 DNA: TGTGCCAGCAGTCCGGGAGGGACGGGTTGGCGTGGAGCTGCCACCGGGGAGCTGTTTTTT.

The genes are TRBV19 and TRBJ1-1, with unresolved D. The CDR3 has 16 amino acids. V shed 5 bases and J shed 2 bases, with 18 bases lying between them. From germline, CDR1 is LNHDA and CDR2 SQIVND (reference sequence). The DNA of the CDR3 is TGTGCCAGTAGTTCATCGCCCCGGGCCCCCAACACTGAAGCTTTCTTT. Protein product: CASSSSPRAPNTEAFF.

This clone was counted at least ten times. The chain recombines TRBV19 with TRBJ1-1; TRBD1 aligns across 9 bases. Germline values: CDR1 LNHDA, CDR2 SQIVND (reference sequence). The CDR3 consists of 15 residues. Unmatched junction bases numbered 7, after V lost 3 bases and J lost 5 bases. Here the CDR3 reads CASSMGTGWGTEAFF. The CDR3 DNA reads as TGTGCCAGTAGTATGGGGACAGGGTGGGGTACTGAAGCTTTCTTT. Drawing the rest from reference TRBV19 and TRBJ1-1, the complete variable domain is DGGITQSPKYLFRKEGQNVTLSCEQNLNHDAMYWYRQDPGQGLRLIYYSQIVNDFQKGDIAEGYSVSREKKESFPLTVTSAQKNPTAFYLCASSMGTGWGTEAFFGQGTRLTVV.

The chain is built from TRBV5-1 and TRBJ1-6; weak D call: TRBD1 (6 bases). This CDR3 is built from 14 residues. Germline-derived CDR1 and CDR2 are SGHRS and YFSETQ. Trimming took 0 bases from V and 7 from J, leaving 8 bases between them. DNA for the CDR3: TGCGCCAGCAGCTTGGGACAGGACAATTCACCCCTCCACTTT. Its translation is CASSLGQDNSPLHF.

The chain combines TRBV11-3 with TRBJ2-7, with TRBD1 matching over 9 bases. Germline CDR1 and CDR2: SGHNT and YENEEA. J was trimmed by 3 bases and V by 4 bases; bases with no gene match: 4. CDR3 length: 14 residues. CDR3 sequence (DNA): TGTGCCAGCAGCTCTGGGACAGGGAGCTACGAGCAGTACTTC. Protein product: CASSSGTGSYEQYF.

The chain recombines TRBV12-5 with TRBJ2-2, with 8 bases identical to TRBD1. The CDR3 is 16 amino acids. V shed 3 bases and J 5 bases; nucleotides not matched to a gene: 8. Germline V CDR1 and CDR2: LGHNT, FRNRAP. Here the CDR3 DNA reads TGTGCTAGTGGTTTAGCATCCACAGGGGGAACCGGGGAGCTGTTTTTT. Translation gives CASGLASTGGTGELFF.

The chain has TRBV5-4 and TRBJ2-1; the match to TRBD2 covers 14 bases. V trimming: 4 bases; J trimming: 0 bases; junction bases outside the gene matches: 6. The CDR3 covers 18 residues. The V gene's germline CDR1 is SGHNT and CDR2 YYREEE (reference sequence). The CDR3 here is CASSPGTSGSSSYNEQFF. DNA for the CDR3: TGTGCCAGCAGCCCAGGGACTAGCGGGAGTAGCTCCTACAATGAGCAGTTCTTC.

The chain links TRBV5-1 to TRBJ2-7, with D possibly called TRBD1 or TRBD2 (6 bases each). This CDR3 spans 17 amino acids. V gave up 0 bases and J gave up 2 bases, with 18 bases separating them. Looked up from germline, CDR1 is SGHRS and CDR2 is YFSETQ. The CDR3 bases are TGCGCCAGCAGCTTGGAGGGGGGCTCCACCAACCCCTACGAGCAGTACTTC. Translation gives CASSLEGGSTNPYEQYF.

The chain joins TRBV4-3 to TRBJ2-1, with 7 bases aligning to TRBD2. J was trimmed by 9 bases and V by 0 bases; bases with no gene match: 20. Per germline, CDR1 LGHNA and CDR2 YSLEER. The CDR3 covers 19 residues. This CDR3 reads CASSQDSIQAGEWGSEQFF. The CDR3, as DNA: TGCGCCAGCAGCCAAGACAGCATTCAGGCGGGAGAGTGGGGTAGTGAGCAGTTCTTC.

The rearrangement links TRBV11-3 to TRBJ1-3, with D hard to call. The CDR3 contains 16 residues. Trimming took off 1 base at V and 0 bases at J, with 10 bases between the two ends. Germline CDR1 SGHNT, CDR2 YENEEA. CDR3 in amino acids: CASSLVARHSGNTIYF. In DNA, the CDR3 is TGTGCCAGCAGCTTAGTGGCGCGCCACTCTGGAAACACCATATATTTT.

This chain connects TRBV11-2 to TRBJ2-2; maybe TRBD2 (6 bases). CDR1 and CDR2 from the germline V gene are SGHAT and FQNNGV. V lost 3 bases to trimming and J lost 2 bases, with 10 bases between them. The CDR3 sequence is 15 residues long. This CDR3 is CASSFARGNTGELFF. CDR3 DNA: TGTGCCAGCAGCTTCGCGCGGGGAAACACCGGGGAGCTGTTTTTT. Variable domain in full (rest from reference TRBV11-2 and TRBJ2-2): EAGVAQSPRYKIIEKRQSVAFWCNPISGHATLYWYQQILGQGPKLLIQFQNNGVVDDSQLPKDRFSAERLKGVDSTLKIQPAKLEDSAVYLCASSFARGNTGELFFGEGSRLTVL.

This clone turned up a few times. This chain links TRBV19 with TRBJ1-2; 12 positions agree with TRBD1. The germline CDR1 and CDR2 sequences are LNHDA and SQIVND (reference sequence). The CDR3 has 15 residues. The J segment lost 8 bases and the V segment lost 5 bases, leaving 9 bases of the junction unmatched. The CDR3 DNA sequence: TGTGCCAGTAGTGTCGGGACAGGGGGCGTTGAGGGCTACACCTTC. Amino acid sequence: CASSVGTGGVEGYTF.